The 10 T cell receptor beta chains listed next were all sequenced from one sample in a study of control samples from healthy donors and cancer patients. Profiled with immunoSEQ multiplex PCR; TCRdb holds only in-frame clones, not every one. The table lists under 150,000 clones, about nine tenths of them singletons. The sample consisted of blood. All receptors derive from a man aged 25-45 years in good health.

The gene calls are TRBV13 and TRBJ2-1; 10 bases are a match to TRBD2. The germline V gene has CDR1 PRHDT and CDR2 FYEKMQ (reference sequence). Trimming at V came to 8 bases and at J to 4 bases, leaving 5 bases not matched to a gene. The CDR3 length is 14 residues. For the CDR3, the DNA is TGTGCCAGCCATAGCGGGGGGTCTTACAATGAGCAGTTCTTC. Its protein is CASHSGGSYNEQFF.

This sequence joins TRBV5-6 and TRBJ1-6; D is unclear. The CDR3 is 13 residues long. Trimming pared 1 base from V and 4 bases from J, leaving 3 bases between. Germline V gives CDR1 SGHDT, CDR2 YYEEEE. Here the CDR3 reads CASSLLYNSPLHF. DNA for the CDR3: TGTGCCAGCAGCTTGCTGTATAATTCACCCCTCCACTTT.

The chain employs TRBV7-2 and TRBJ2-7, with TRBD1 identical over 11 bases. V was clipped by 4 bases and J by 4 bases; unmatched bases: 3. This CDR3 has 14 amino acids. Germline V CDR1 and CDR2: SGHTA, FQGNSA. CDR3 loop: CASSSGQGGYEQYF. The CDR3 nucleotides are TGTGCCAGCAGCTCGGGACAGGGGGGTTACGAGCAGTACTTC.

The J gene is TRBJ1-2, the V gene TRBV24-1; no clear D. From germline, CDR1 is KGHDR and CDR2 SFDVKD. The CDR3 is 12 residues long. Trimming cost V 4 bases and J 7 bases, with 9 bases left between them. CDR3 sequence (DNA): TGTGCCACCAGTGACCACCGAGTTGGCTACACCTTC. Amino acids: CATSDHRVGYTF.

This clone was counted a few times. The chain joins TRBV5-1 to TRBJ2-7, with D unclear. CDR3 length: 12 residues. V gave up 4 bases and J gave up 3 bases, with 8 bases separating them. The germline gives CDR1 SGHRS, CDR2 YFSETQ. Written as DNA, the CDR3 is TGCGCCAGCAGCCCGGACGGCTACGAGCAGTACTTC. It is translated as CASSPDGYEQYF.

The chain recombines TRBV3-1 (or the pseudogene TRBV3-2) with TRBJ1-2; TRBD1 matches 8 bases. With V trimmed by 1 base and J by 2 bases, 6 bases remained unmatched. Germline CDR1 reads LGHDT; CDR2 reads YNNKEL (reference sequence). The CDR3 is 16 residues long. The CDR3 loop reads CASSQGLWDRNYGYTF. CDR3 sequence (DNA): TGTGCCAGCAGCCAAGGGCTATGGGACAGGAACTATGGCTACACCTTC.

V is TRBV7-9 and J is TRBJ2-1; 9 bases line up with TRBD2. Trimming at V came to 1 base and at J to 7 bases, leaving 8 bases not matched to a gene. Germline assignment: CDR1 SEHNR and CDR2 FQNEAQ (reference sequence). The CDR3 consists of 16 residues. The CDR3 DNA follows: TGTGCCAGCAGCTTAGGTGCGGGAGGGCCGTTGAATGAGCAGTTCTTC. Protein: CASSLGAGGPLNEQFF.

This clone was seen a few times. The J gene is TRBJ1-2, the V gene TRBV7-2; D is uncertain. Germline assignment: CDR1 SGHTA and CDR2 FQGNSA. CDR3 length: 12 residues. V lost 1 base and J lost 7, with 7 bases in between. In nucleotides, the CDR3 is TGTGCCAGCAGCTTAGTTGGGGTTGGCTACACCTTC. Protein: CASSLVGVGYTF.

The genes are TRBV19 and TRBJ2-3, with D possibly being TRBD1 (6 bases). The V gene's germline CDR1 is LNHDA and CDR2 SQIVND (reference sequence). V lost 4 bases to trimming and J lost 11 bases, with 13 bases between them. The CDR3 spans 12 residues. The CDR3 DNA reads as TGTGCCAGTAGTAGAACAGGGATAGGGCAGTATTTT. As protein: CASSRTGIGQYF.

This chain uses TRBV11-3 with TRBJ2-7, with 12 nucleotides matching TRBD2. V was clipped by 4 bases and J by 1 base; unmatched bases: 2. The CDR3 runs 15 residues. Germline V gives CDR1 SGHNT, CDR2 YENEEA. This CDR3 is CASSSGLAGSYEQYF. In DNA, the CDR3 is TGTGCCAGCAGCTCTGGACTAGCGGGGTCCTACGAGCAGTACTTC. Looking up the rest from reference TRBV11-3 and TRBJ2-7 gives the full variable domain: EAGVVQSPRYKIIEKKQPVAFWCNPISGHNTLYWYLQNLGQGPELLIRYENEEAVDDSQLPKDRFSAERLKGVDSTLKIQPAELGDSAVYLCASSSGLAGSYEQYFGPGTRLTVT.